Listed here are 14 T cell receptor beta chains from one sample, sequenced in a study of blood T cells in healthy people across ages. A second about 7 to 11 cycle PCR used barcoded and J-beta primers. TCRdb itself ran the 5' RACE reads through MiXCR, one entry per CDR3 protein. The sample contains 550,000 to 650,000 distinct CDR3 sequences, over 25% of which appear only once. The same data also went into a second study, on T cells of mothers and their children.

The sequencing input was blood. All receptors derive from a boy aged 2 to 10 in good health.

This clonotype was seen more than once but under ten times. The chain's CDR3 is CASSLQGGLNEKLFF. CDR3 bases: TGTGCCAGCAGTTTACAGGGGGGCTTAAATGAAAAACTGTTTTTT. The genes are TRBV6-5 and TRBJ1-4; TRBD1 agrees at 8 bases. The CDR3 runs 15 residues. Germline V gives CDR1 MNHEY, CDR2 SVGAGI. V lost 4 bases to trimming and J lost 5 bases; unmatched junction nucleotides: 6.

The chain recombines TRBV19 with TRBJ2-5; a possible D gene is TRBD1 (6 bases). This CDR3 region has 14 residues. Germline assignment: CDR1 LNHDA and CDR2 SQIVND (reference sequence). Trimming removed 5 bases at V and 4 bases at J, with 14 bases between. The CDR3 DNA sequence: TGTGCCAGTAGTTCAGGGGCCTCTGGAGAGACCCAGTACTTC. It specifies CASSSGASGETQYF. The full variable domain, its missing parts supplied by reference TRBV19 and TRBJ2-5, is DGGITQSPKYLFRKEGQNVTLSCEQNLNHDAMYWYRQDPGQGLRLIYYSQIVNDFQKGDIAEGYSVSREKKESFPLTVTSAQKNPTAFYLCASSSGASGETQYFGPGTRLLVL.

The V call is TRBV10-2, the J call TRBJ2-1; TRBD2 agrees at 8 bases. V was pared by 4 bases and J by 5 bases, with 4 bases of the junction left unmatched. This CDR3 has 14 amino acids. Germline CDR1 and CDR2: WSHSY and SAAADI. The CDR3 DNA sequence: TGCGCCAGCAGTGGGCTAGCGGGCGACAATGAGCAGTTCTTC. It is translated as CASSGLAGDNEQFF.

V is TRBV27 and J is TRBJ1-2; perhaps TRBD1 as D (5 bases). Trimming pared 4 bases from V and 6 bases from J, leaving 15 bases between. Germline V CDR1 and CDR2: MNHEY, SMNVEV (reference sequence). CDR3 length equals 14 residues. The CDR3 DNA follows: TGTGCCAGCAGTTCTGTCGCAGGGATGAATGGCTACACCTTC. Amino acids: CASSSVAGMNGYTF.

This clonotype was seen a few times. This chain joins TRBV27 and TRBJ2-6; 15 bases align to TRBD2. V shed 5 bases and J 3 bases; nucleotides not matched to a gene: 2. The CDR3 sequence is 17 residues long. Germline V gene sequence: CDR1 MNHEY, CDR2 SMNVEV (reference sequence). CDR3 region: CASSKGLAGGGANVLTF. The CDR3 nucleotides read TGTGCCAGCAGTAAGGGACTAGCGGGAGGTGGGGCCAACGTCCTGACTTTC.

This clonotype showed up just a few times. The CDR3 spells CASSRERGSMNTEAFF. The CDR3 bases are TGTGCCAGCAGTAGGGAGAGGGGAAGTATGAACACTGAAGCTTTCTTT. This chain uses TRBV12-3 or TRBV12-4 with TRBJ1-1; D may be TRBD1 (5 bases). The V end lost 5 bases, the J end lost 0 bases, and 16 bases lay between the germline ends. The CDR3 consists of 16 residues.

A few counts support this clonotype. The chain couples TRBV15 to TRBJ2-2; TRBD2 matches at 13 bases. The germline gives CDR1 LNHNV, CDR2 YYDKDF (reference sequence). V shed 0 bases, J shed 5 bases, and the junction held 3 bases outside the gene matches. The CDR3 consists of 17 residues. In nucleotides, the CDR3 is TGTGCCACCAGCAGAGATGGACTAGCGGGAGAAACCGGGGAGCTGTTTTTT. Its translation: CATSRDGLAGETGELFF.

CDR3 coding DNA: TGCAGCGTTGAAGTTGAGGGGTTGTTTTTT. Protein product: CSVEVEGLFF. J is TRBJ2-2 and V is TRBV29-1; D is perhaps TRBD1 or TRBD2 (5 bases each). The CDR3 consists of 10 residues. CDR1 is SQVTM and CDR2 is ANQGSEA in the germline V gene. V was clipped by 1 base and J by 15 bases, with 9 bases between them.

This sequence joins TRBV7-9 and TRBJ1-4, with 8 bases identical to TRBD1. CDR1 is SEHNR and CDR2 is FQNEAQ in the germline V gene (reference sequence). This CDR3 has 13 residues. J was trimmed by 10 bases and V by 6 bases; bases with no gene match: 7. In DNA, the CDR3 is TGTGCCAGCAGTCGGACAGGGTCGGGAAAACTGTTTTTT. The encoded protein is CASSRTGSGKLFF.

The gene calls are TRBV29-1 and TRBJ1-1; the D is unclear. Per the germline V gene, CDR1 is SQVTM and CDR2 is ANQGSEA. The V gene lost 3 bases and the J gene lost 1 base, with 9 bases spanning the gap. The CDR3 runs to 13 residues. CDR3 DNA sequence: TGCAGCGTTGACCGGGGTGCGAACACTGAAGCTTTCTTT. Its protein product is CSVDRGANTEAFF.

This chain connects TRBV6-6 to TRBJ1-3; D ambiguous. Trimming pared 6 bases from V and 0 bases from J, leaving 12 bases between. This CDR3 has 15 amino acids. The germline V gene has CDR1 MNHNY and CDR2 SVGAGI (reference sequence). CDR3 coding DNA: TGTGCCAGCAGATCTGGAGCTGGCTCTGGAAACACCATATATTTT. Its protein product is CASRSGAGSGNTIYF.

J is TRBJ2-7 and V is TRBV20-1; TRBD1 matches 7 bases. The CDR3 loop spans 12 amino acids. Germline trimming cut 6 bases from V and 2 bases from J; bases unmatched to any gene: 4. Germline V gives CDR1 DFQATT, CDR2 SNEGSKA (reference sequence). This chain's CDR3 is CSAWTGPYEQYF. The CDR3 DNA reads TGCAGTGCCTGGACAGGCCCCTACGAGCAGTACTTC.

This rearrangement joins TRBV4-1 to TRBJ2-7; 7 bases align to TRBD1. The CDR3 contains 17 residues. V trimming: 0 bases; J trimming: 1 base; junction bases outside the gene matches: 9. Germline V gives CDR1 MGHRA, CDR2 YSYEKL. Here the CDR3 reads CASSQDRVRDRSYEQYF. Here the CDR3 DNA reads TGCGCCAGCAGCCAAGACAGGGTTAGGGACAGATCCTACGAGCAGTACTTC.

CDR3 sequence: CASSVRDFSYEQYF. The CDR3 bases are TGTGCCAGCAGTGTCCGGGACTTCTCCTACGAGCAGTACTTC. The V call is TRBV9, the J call TRBJ2-7, with D perhaps matching TRBD2 (6 bases). The CDR3 length is 14 residues. Germline V gene data show CDR1 as SGDLS and CDR2 as YYNGEE. Trimming shortened V by 5 bases and J by 0 bases, and 12 bases separated the two germline ends.